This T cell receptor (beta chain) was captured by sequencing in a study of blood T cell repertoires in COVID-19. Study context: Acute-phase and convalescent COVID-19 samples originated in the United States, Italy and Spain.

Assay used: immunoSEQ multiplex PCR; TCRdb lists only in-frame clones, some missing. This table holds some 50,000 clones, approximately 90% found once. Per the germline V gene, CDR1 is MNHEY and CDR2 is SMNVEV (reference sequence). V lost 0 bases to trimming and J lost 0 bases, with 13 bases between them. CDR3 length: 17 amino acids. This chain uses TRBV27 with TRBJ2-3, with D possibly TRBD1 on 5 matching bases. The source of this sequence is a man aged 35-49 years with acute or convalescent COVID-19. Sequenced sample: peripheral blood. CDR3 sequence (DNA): TGTGCCAGCAGTTTATCGCCCGTAGGGGTGAGCACAGATACGCAGTATTTT. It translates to CASSLSPVGVSTDTQYF.